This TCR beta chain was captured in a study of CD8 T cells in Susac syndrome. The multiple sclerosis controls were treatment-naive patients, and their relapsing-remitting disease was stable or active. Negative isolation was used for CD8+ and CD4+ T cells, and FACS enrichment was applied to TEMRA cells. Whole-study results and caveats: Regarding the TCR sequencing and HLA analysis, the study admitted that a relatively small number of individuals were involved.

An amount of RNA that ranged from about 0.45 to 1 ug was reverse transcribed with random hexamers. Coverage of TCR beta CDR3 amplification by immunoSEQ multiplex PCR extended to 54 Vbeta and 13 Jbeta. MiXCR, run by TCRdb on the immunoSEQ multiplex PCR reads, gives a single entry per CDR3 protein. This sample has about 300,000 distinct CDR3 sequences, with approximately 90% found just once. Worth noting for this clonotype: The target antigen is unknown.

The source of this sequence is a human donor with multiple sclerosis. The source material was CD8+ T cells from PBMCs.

For the CDR3, the DNA is TGTGCCAGCAGTGAACTATCGGGTACAGGGTCGGTACAAGAGCAGTACTTC. Protein sequence: CASSELSGTGSVQEQYF. The chain links TRBV6-1 to TRBJ2-7; D might be TRBD1 (6 bases). The V end lost 2 bases, the J end lost 7 bases, and 24 bases lay between the germline ends. The CDR3 extends over 17 amino acids. CDR1 MNHNS and CDR2 SASEGT come from the germline V gene.